This TCR beta chain was recovered during a study of cytotoxic CD8 clonotypes in ibrutinib-treated CLL. Concerning this clone: The antigen is not known.

Study-wide points: Sampling schedules were unmatched across sustained-remission and progressing patients. Baseline levels were approached again at progression, after clonality had risen at ibrutinib response.

This CDR3 contains 16 residues. Assay: immunoSEQ multiplex PCR; the TCRdb copy retains only in-frame clones and omits some. This table has hundreds of thousands of clones, around three quarters appearing once. V is TRBV12-2 and J is TRBJ2-1; TRBD2 was called by the table and not checked on the DNA. TRBV12-2 is tagged as a pseudogene. Sample: PBMCs, taken after 24 months of ibrutinib treatment. The clonotype comes from a human donor with chronic lymphocytic leukemia. CDR3 residues: CASRLVLAGAYNEQFF. CDR3 DNA: TGTGCAAGTCGCTTGGTCCTAGCGGGGGCTTACAATGAGCAGTTCTTC.